This TCR beta chain was retrieved from a study of post-analysis software for immune sequencing data (dated by TCRdb to about 2015). Context from the whole study: Relapsing-remitting, secondary progressive and progressive-relapsing multiple sclerosis were recorded as disease courses, and subtype annotation was lacking for some patients. The patient repertoires were compared against around 11 previously published healthy control repertoires obtained from donors aged about 6 to 28 years. A subset of samples was prepared in parallel using single-end sample barcoding, then pooled and co-amplified after Illumina adapter ligation. The research as a whole found: The multiple sclerosis patient group was slightly younger than the control group. Significantly lower normalized Chao1 diversity was found in multiple sclerosis patients than in controls, suggesting substantial peripheral T-cell clonal expansion. Roughly 5 TRBV segments, including TRBV5-6, TRBV5-1 and TRBV20-1, were significantly more frequent in patients than controls. Direct clustering with F measure showed strong co-clustering of samples prepared in the same batch, prompting a batch-effect correction.

To demonstrate the VDJtools post-analysis software, the study profiled TCR beta repertoires from the peripheral blood of about 13 young patients with multiple sclerosis. Multiple sclerosis patients were children and adolescents aged about 6 to 16 years. This clonotype has more than one count but fewer than ten. Its cognate antigen has yet to be identified. One base away there is no much larger clone; base qualities are not given. From V the trimming removes 0 bases and from J it removes 0 bases, while the gene matches leave 16 bases of the junction unaccounted for. From the cysteine through the phenylalanine, the CDR3 covers 21 amino acids. CDR3 DNA is the only sequence kept; it has 63 bases, read in frame from the first base. CDR1 LGHDT and CDR2 YNNKEL are derived from the germline V gene (reference sequence). Libraries came from PCR. Reads for this sample came from an Illumina HiSeq 2500. To reduce PCR and sequencing biases, unique molecular identifiers were built into the TCR beta cDNA libraries. About 500,000 cDNA molecules were obtained for every 1 to 10 million input T cells, so each molecule roughly corresponded to one T cell. The patient libraries were prepared and sequenced with the same protocol used for the earlier healthy control dataset. Samples belonging to the same batch were prepared together, multiplexed and sequenced on a shared HiSeq lane. On the study's bioinformatics: MIGEC handled the raw barcoded reads, throwing out single-read molecular identifier groups before consensus assembly and CDR3 extraction. VDJtools was used for post-analysis of the clonotype tables, and diversity was normalized by down-sampling every dataset to the size of the smallest sample. In repertoire overlap clustering, CDR3 amino acid sequences, but not nucleotide sequences, were matched to correct batch-related cross-sample contamination. TCRdb applied fastp at Q25 and MiXCR to the public reads, then kept only in-frame beta chains. All rows with the same CDR3 protein become a single entry with the most common DNA and genes. The V and J calls were determined by TCRdb, not by the authors. This sample comprises fewer than 900,000 distinct CDR3 sequences, 40% to 55% of them detected only once. The ten largest clones take up just under 5% of the sample.

This receptor was identified in a girl aged 10 to 17 with multiple sclerosis. This chain is built from TRBV3-1 and TRBJ2-3; TRBD1 aligns with 9 central bases. The sample consisted of blood. The DNA sequence is given as TGTGCCAGCAGCCAAGAGGCCGGGACAGGGCTTTTCCGGAGTAGCACAGATACGCAGTATTTT. This translates into CASSQEAGTGLFRSSTDTQYF.